Listed here is a single T cell receptor delta chain. Only one base separates this from a far larger clonotype, so it likely reflects a read error. The CDR3 consists of 18 residues. Per the germline V gene, CDR1 is GEAIGNYY and CDR2 is EKD. These data are taken from a study of gamma-delta T cells after stem cell transplantation. TCRdb reprocessed the RT-PCR reads through CATT. The table lists more than 7,000 delta-chain clones, approximately 14% of them singletons. Input material: gamma-delta T cells. The receptor was isolated from a human donor. It is not recorded whose cells these are; they may come from a transplant donor. The rearrangement joins TRDV2 to TRDJ3, with 8 positions matching TRDD3. The CDR3, as DNA: TGTGCCTACCATTTACTGGGGGTCGGCTCCTGGGACACCCGACAGACGTTTTTC. Protein: CAYHLLGVGSWDTRQTFF.